A selection of T cell receptor beta chains follows, all from one sample in a study of cytotoxic CD8 clonotypes in ibrutinib-treated CLL. TCRdb's copy holds only in-frame clones and misses some; the assay was immunoSEQ multiplex PCR. The table shows approximately 45,000 clones, with 60% to 80% occurring only once. Sequenced material: PBMCs, taken after 24 months of ibrutinib treatment. The source of these receptors is a human donor with chronic lymphocytic leukemia. Each CDR3 is given with its conserved first and last residue. The order of the fields is clone size, CDR3 length, V gene, D gene, J gene, CDR3 DNA, CDR3 protein. A D gene is named only where the DNA matches it firmly. Clone sizes are given selectively: once, few, many, or a class where the clone is expanded.

many	12	TRBV29-1	NA	TRBJ2-7	TGCAGCGTTGAGAGAGGGGGCTACGAGCAGTACTTC	CSVERGGYEQYF
few	14	TRBV1	NA	TRBJ2-3	TGCACCAGAAACGAGCGGGGTAGCACAGATACGCAGTATTTT	CTRNERGSTDTQYF
NA	14	TRBV5-1	NA	TRBJ2-3	TGCGCCAGCAGCCCCTCGGGCAGCACAGATACGCAGTATTTT	CASSPSGSTDTQYF
NA	17	TRBV9	NA	TRBJ2-6	TGTGCCAGCAGCGGCTCGCTTAAAGGGGGGTGGGCCAACGTCCTGACTTTC	CASSGSLKGGWANVLTF
NA	14	TRBV29-1	TRBD1	TRBJ2-7	TGCAGCGTTGAAGTTCGGACAGGGGGCTCCGAGCAGTACTTC	CSVEVRTGGSEQYF
NA	15	TRBV30	TRBD1	TRBJ1-1	TGTGCCTGGAGTGTACCAGGGGGCGAGGGCACTGAAGCTTTCTTT	CAWSVPGGEGTEAFF
NA	15	TRBV6-1	TRBD2	TRBJ2-1	TGTGCCAGCAGTGACGAAGGACTAGCGGGAGAGGAGCAGTTCTTC	CASSDEGLAGEEQFF
NA	14	TRBV10-3	NA	TRBJ2-3	TGTGCCATCAGTGATACGGGGGGCACAGATACGCAGTATTTT	CAISDTGGTDTQYF
NA	13	TRBV10-2	TRBD1	TRBJ1-5	TGCGCCAGTCAGGACAGGTACAATCAGCCCCAGCATTTT	CASQDRYNQPQHF
NA	11	TRBV30	NA	TRBJ2-7	TGTGCCTGGAGCCCGCAGTCCGAGCAGTACTTC	CAWSPQSEQYF
NA	14	TRBV7-2	TRBD1	TRBJ2-7	TGTGCCAGCAGCATAACAGGGGGACACTACGAGCAGTACTTC	CASSITGGHYEQYF
NA	15	TRBV7-9	TRBD2	TRBJ2-1	TGTGCCAGCACCTTCGTACTAGCGGGAGACAATGAGCAGTTCTTC	CASTFVLAGDNEQFF
NA	15	TRBV10-3	NA	TRBJ2-7	TGTGCCATCAGTGACTTATCCAGGGGCTGGTACGAGCAGTACTTC	CAISDLSRGWYEQYF
NA	17	TRBV27	TRBD2	TRBJ2-7	TGTGCCAGCAGTTTACTGACTAGCGGGGGCCACTCCTACGAGCAGTACTTC	CASSLLTSGGHSYEQYF
NA	11	TRBV29-1	NA	TRBJ2-7	TGCAGCGTTTTGGTTCCGGGCGAGCAGTACTTC	CSVLVPGEQYF
NA	15	TRBV5-1	NA	TRBJ1-6	TGCGCCAGCAGCTTGAATTCGGCAGGGCTGTCACCCCTCCACTTT	CASSLNSAGLSPLHF
NA	16	TRBV5-1	NA	TRBJ2-1	TGCGCCAGCAGCGCCGCTGGAACGGTGAACTACAATGAGCAGTTCTTC	CASSAAGTVNYNEQFF
NA	17	TRBV18	NA	TRBJ2-3	TGTGCCAGCTCACAAGCCATCGGGAGTCCTGGCACAGATACGCAGTATTTT	CASSQAIGSPGTDTQYF
NA	14	TRBV5-1	NA	TRBJ2-7	TGCGCCAGCAGCTTCCGGGACAACTCCTACGAGCAGTACTTC	CASSFRDNSYEQYF
NA	16	TRBV28	TRBD1	TRBJ1-2	TGTGCCAGCAGCCGCTCTAGGGACAGGGGCCCGTATGGCTACACCTTC	CASSRSRDRGPYGYTF
NA	13	TRBV30	TRBD1	TRBJ1-4	TGTGCCTTTACGGGACAGGGTGATGAAAAACTGTTTTTT	CAFTGQGDEKLFF
NA	15	TRBV6-1	TRBD2	TRBJ2-3	TGTGCCAGCAGTGTAGCGGGGGCTAGCACAGATACGCAGTATTTT	CASSVAGASTDTQYF
few	16	TRBV28	NA	TRBJ1-5	TGTGCCAGCAGTTTTATCGAGTTAGGGGGCAATCAGCCCCAGCATTTT	CASSFIELGGNQPQHF
NA	14	TRBV30	TRBD1	TRBJ1-4	TGTGCCTGGGGGACAGGGGGACCCCACGGAAAACTGTTTTTT	CAWGTGGPHGKLFF
NA	14	TRBV7-8	NA	TRBJ1-1	TGTGCCAGCGATCACCCAGGGGTAGACACTGAAGCTTTCTTT	CASDHPGVDTEAFF
NA	13	TRBV7-3	TRBD1	TRBJ2-7	TGTGCCAGCAGCCCAGACAGGGCCAACGAGCAGTACTTC	CASSPDRANEQYF
NA	18	TRBV18	NA	TRBJ1-2	TGTGCCAGCTCACCCTTGGGGCAGGCCGGGCACGATAACTATGGCTACACCTTC	CASSPLGQAGHDNYGYTF
medium-sized	13	TRBV6-1	NA	TRBJ1-5	TGTGCCGGGTATGACGGGGGCAATCAGCCCCAGCATTTT	CAGYDGGNQPQHF
NA	14	TRBV25-1	TRBD1	TRBJ1-3	TGTGCCACGGACAGGGTATCGTCTGGAAACACCATATATTTT	CATDRVSSGNTIYF
NA	15	TRBV5-1	TRBD2	TRBJ2-5	TGCGCCAGCAGCGGAGGGACTAGTTTTTTTGAGACCCAGTACTTC	CASSGGTSFFETQYF
NA	15	TRBV27	NA	TRBJ1-2	TGTGCCAGCAGTTCCCCCCGGAGGGGCAACTATGGCTACACCTTC	CASSSPRRGNYGYTF
NA	15	TRBV19	TRBD1	TRBJ1-6	TGTGCCAGTAGTTGGGGGACAGGGTATAATTCACCCCTCCACTTT	CASSWGTGYNSPLHF
NA	16	TRBV5-4	TRBD2	TRBJ2-1	TGTGCCAGCAGCCCACCGGGGGGTACCCTTTCGAGCGAGCAGTTCTTC	CASSPPGGTLSSEQFF
NA	18	TRBV11-3	TRBD1	TRBJ1-1	TGTGCCAGCACGCAGGGGGAGCAATTCCCCAATTTGAACACTGAAGCTTTCTTT	CASTQGEQFPNLNTEAFF
many	15	TRBV7-3	TRBD1	TRBJ2-7	TGTGCTAGCAGCTTTGGACAGGGGGACACCTACGAGCAGTACTTC	CASSFGQGDTYEQYF
NA	15	TRBV6-1	NA	TRBJ1-2	TGTGCCAGCAGTGAAGCGGTGGGCAGGCAATATGGCTACACCTTC	CASSEAVGRQYGYTF
NA	15	TRBV12-1	NA	TRBJ1-2	TGTGCCAGCGGAATTGGGACAGCCTGTAACTATGGCTACACCTTC	CASGIGTACNYGYTF
medium-sized	16	TRBV18	NA	TRBJ2-1	TGTGCCAGCTCACCAAACAGGGCTAGCTCCTACAATGAGCAGTTCTTC	CASSPNRASSYNEQFF
NA	15	TRBV5-1	NA	TRBJ2-1	TGCGCCAGCAGCTTGCTCGGGAGTGGATACAATGAGCAGTTCTTC	CASSLLGSGYNEQFF
NA	11	TRBV18	NA	TRBJ2-6	TGTGCCACCTCGTCCGGGGAGATCGTGACTTTC	CATSSGEIVTF
NA	14	TRBV2	NA	TRBJ1-2	TGTGCCAGCAGTGAAAGGGGGACAACCTATGGCTACACCTTC	CASSERGTTYGYTF
NA	16	TRBV19	NA	TRBJ2-3	TGTGCCAGTAGTCTGTACGAAGGACGTTTAGGGGATACGCAGTATTTT	CASSLYEGRLGDTQYF
NA	14	TRBV7-9	NA	TRBJ1-4	TGTGCCAGCAGCTTAGGGGATTTGAATGAAAAACTGTTTTTT	CASSLGDLNEKLFF
few	15	TRBV5-6	TRBD1	TRBJ2-7	TGTGCCAGCAGCAGTAGGGACAGGGGGCAATACGAGCAGTACTTC	CASSSRDRGQYEQYF
NA	12	TRBV28	NA	TRBJ1-1	TGTGCCACCAACGACAGGAACACTGAAGCTTTCTTT	CATNDRNTEAFF
NA	16	TRBV19	NA	TRBJ1-5	TGTGCCAGTAGTAGGAATCAGGGTGGAAGCAATCAGCCCCAGCATTTT	CASSRNQGGSNQPQHF
many	15	TRBV9	NA	TRBJ1-5	TGTGCCAGCAGCGTAGACCTTGGGAGCAATCAGCCCCAGCATTTT	CASSVDLGSNQPQHF
few	14	TRBV28	TRBD2	TRBJ2-5	TGTGCCAGCAGTTTCTTCCTAGCGGGAGGGACCCAGTACTTC	CASSFFLAGGTQYF
few	16	TRBV5-4	TRBD1	TRBJ2-5	TGTGCCAGCAGCTCGGACCACAGGGGCCCCCGGGAGACCCAGTACTTC	CASSSDHRGPRETQYF
few	14	TRBV13	NA	TRBJ2-3	TGTGCCAGCAGCCTACGGGCGGGCACAGATACGCAGTATTTT	CASSLRAGTDTQYF
NA	13	TRBV29-1	NA	TRBJ2-3	TGCAGCGGAAGACGGGACAACACAGATACGCAGTATTTT	CSGRRDNTDTQYF
NA	15	TRBV2	NA	TRBJ2-2	TGTGCCAGCAGTGGACTAGTAACAAACACCGGGGAGCTGTTTTTT	CASSGLVTNTGELFF
few	14	TRBV7-9	NA	TRBJ2-3	TGTGCCAGCAGCTTAATACAGGGAACAGATACGCAGTATTTT	CASSLIQGTDTQYF
NA	15	TRBV5-1	TRBD1	TRBJ1-6	TGCGCCAGCAGCTTGGCCTCAGGGGGCAGTTCACCCCTCCACTTT	CASSLASGGSSPLHF